This TCR beta chain was profiled in a study of T cell changes during pregnancy in multiple sclerosis. The CDR3 runs 16 residues. CDR1 and CDR2 (germline): SEHNR, FQNEAQ (reference sequence). V shed 4 bases, J shed 5 bases, and the junction held 6 bases outside the gene matches. The protocol was immunoSEQ multiplex PCR, while the TCRdb copy is restricted to in-frame clones and leaves out a portion. In the table there are tens of thousands of clones, around 92% of which are singletons. The starting material was peripheral blood, obtained in the third trimester of pregnancy. The TCR comes from a female donor in good health, enrolled as a control in a pregnancy study. The J gene is TRBJ2-1, the V gene TRBV7-9; 12 bases are shared with TRBD2. CDR3 sequence: CASSWTSGVYDNEQFF. CDR3 bases: TGTGCCAGCAGCTGGACTAGCGGGGTCTATGACAATGAGCAGTTCTTC.